The 4 T cell receptor beta chains presented below share a single source sample, sequenced in a study of blood T cell repertoires in COVID-19. Here immunoSEQ multiplex PCR was the method, and the copy in TCRdb shows in-frame clones only, minus some. The repertoire holds about 300,000 clones, with about 82% as singletons. The sequencing sample was made of peripheral blood. The receptor set was obtained from a woman between 45 and 60 years old with acute or convalescent COVID-19.

V usage is TRBV6-6 and J usage is TRBJ2-1; 12 bases agree with TRBD2. The V gene end was trimmed by 6 bases and the J gene end by 2 bases; junction bases not matched to a gene: 17. Per germline, CDR1 MNHNY and CDR2 SVGAGI (reference sequence). This CDR3 contains 20 residues. The CDR3 DNA follows: TGTGCCAGCAGCCGAGGGGTGTTGGGACTAGCGGGCCTCGCCTACAATGAGCAGTTCTTC. Its protein product is CASSRGVLGLAGLAYNEQFF.

V usage is TRBV6-1 and J usage is TRBJ1-4; D is unresolved. Germline V lookup: CDR1 MNHNS, CDR2 SASEGT. Trimming pared 1 base from V and 6 bases from J, leaving 9 bases between. There are 14 residues in the CDR3. The CDR3 reads CASSEVGRDEKLFF. As DNA, the CDR3 is TGTGCCAGCAGTGAAGTGGGTCGGGATGAAAAACTGTTTTTT.

This clone was counted once. The genes are TRBV6-1 and TRBJ2-5; 11 nucleotides line up with TRBD2. V lost 2 bases to trimming and J lost 5 bases; unmatched junction nucleotides: 10. The CDR3 is 17 residues long. CDR1 and CDR2 (germline): MNHNS, SASEGT. CDR3 sequence: CASSERIAGGLGETQYF. CDR3 bases: TGTGCCAGCAGTGAAAGAATAGCGGGAGGGTTAGGCGAGACCCAGTACTTC.

V gene TRBV27 combines with J gene TRBJ2-3; TRBD2 aligns across 7 bases. CDR1 MNHEY and CDR2 SMNVEV come from the germline V gene (reference sequence). The trim removed 8 bases at V and 1 base at J, leaving 9 bases unmatched. This CDR3 has 15 amino acids. CDR3 region: CASALRDYRTDTQYF. In DNA, the CDR3 is TGTGCCAGCGCCCTCCGGGACTACCGCACAGATACGCAGTATTTT.